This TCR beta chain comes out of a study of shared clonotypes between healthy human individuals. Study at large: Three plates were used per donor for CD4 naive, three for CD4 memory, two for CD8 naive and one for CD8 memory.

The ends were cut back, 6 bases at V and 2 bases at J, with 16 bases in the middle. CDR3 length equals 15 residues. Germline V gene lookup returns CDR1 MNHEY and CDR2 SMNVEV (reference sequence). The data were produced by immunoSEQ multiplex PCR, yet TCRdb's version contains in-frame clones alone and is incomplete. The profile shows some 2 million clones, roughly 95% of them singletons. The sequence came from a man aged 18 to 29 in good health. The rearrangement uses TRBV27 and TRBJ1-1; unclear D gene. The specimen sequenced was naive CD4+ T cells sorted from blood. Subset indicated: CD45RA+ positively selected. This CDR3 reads CASSPSLPLNTEAFF. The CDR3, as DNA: TGTGCCAGCAGCCCAAGTCTCCCACTTAACACTGAAGCTTTCTTT.